Presented here are 5 T cell receptor beta chains from one specimen sequenced in a study of response to subunit inactivated influenza vaccine. TCRdb independently ran MiXCR on the RT-PCR reads; one entry per CDR3 protein. The sample contains 650,000 to 850,000 distinct CDR3 sequences, approximately 15% of which appear only once. Sequenced material: PBMCs from blood, taken around 14 days before vaccination. Source of these receptors: a man aged 50 or older who received an inactivated influenza vaccine.

This clonotype was counted a few times. V usage is TRBV18 and J usage is TRBJ1-5; a possible D gene is TRBD1 (6 bases). Trimming cost V 6 bases and J 5 bases, with 14 bases left between them. Germline V gene sequence: CDR1 KGHSH, CDR2 LQKENI. This CDR3 comprises 14 residues. For the CDR3, the DNA is TGTGCCAGCTCCTCTCGACAGGACTATCAGCCCCAGCATTTT. It translates to CASSSRQDYQPQHF.

The sample holds a few counts of this clonotype. This chain links TRBV11-2 with TRBJ2-7; 9 bases are a match to TRBD1. Germline V gives CDR1 SGHAT, CDR2 FQNNGV. The CDR3 spans 18 residues. Unmatched junction bases numbered 14, after V lost 1 base and J lost 4 bases. As DNA, the CDR3 is TGTGCCAGCAGCTTAGTGGCCGGGACAGGGAAAATTCAATACGAGCAGTACTTC. Translating it yields CASSLVAGTGKIQYEQYF.

This clonotype was observed a few times. V gene TRBV9 combines with J gene TRBJ2-5; D not certain. The CDR3 consists of 15 residues. V gave up 4 bases and J gave up 1 base, with 14 bases separating them. Germline V gives CDR1 SGDLS, CDR2 YYNGEE. The CDR3 DNA is TGTGCCAGCAGCATGACCTCCTGGGCCCAAGAGACCCAGTACTTC. It yields the protein CASSMTSWAQETQYF.

This clonotype was detected ten times or more. The chain links TRBV20-1 to TRBJ1-5, with TRBD1 identical over 8 bases. V dropped 6 bases and J dropped 3; count of bases not matched to a gene: 7. The CDR3 runs to 14 residues. Germline CDR1 is DFQATT and CDR2 is SNEGSKA (reference sequence). DNA for the CDR3: TGCAGTGCCCCCGGACAGGGAAACAATCAGCCCCAGCATTTT. It codes for CSAPGQGNNQPQHF.

For this clonotype: With a much larger clone just one base away, this may be a read error. This chain uses TRBV12-3 or TRBV12-4 with TRBJ2-3; D is perhaps TRBD2 (6 bases). The length of the CDR3 is 17 residues. V was clipped by 2 bases and J by 0 bases, with 15 bases between them. The CDR3 sequence is CASSLYGGTTSTDTQYF. The CDR3 DNA reads as TGTGCCAGCAGTTTATACGGGGGAACCACTAGCACAGATACGCAGTATTTT.